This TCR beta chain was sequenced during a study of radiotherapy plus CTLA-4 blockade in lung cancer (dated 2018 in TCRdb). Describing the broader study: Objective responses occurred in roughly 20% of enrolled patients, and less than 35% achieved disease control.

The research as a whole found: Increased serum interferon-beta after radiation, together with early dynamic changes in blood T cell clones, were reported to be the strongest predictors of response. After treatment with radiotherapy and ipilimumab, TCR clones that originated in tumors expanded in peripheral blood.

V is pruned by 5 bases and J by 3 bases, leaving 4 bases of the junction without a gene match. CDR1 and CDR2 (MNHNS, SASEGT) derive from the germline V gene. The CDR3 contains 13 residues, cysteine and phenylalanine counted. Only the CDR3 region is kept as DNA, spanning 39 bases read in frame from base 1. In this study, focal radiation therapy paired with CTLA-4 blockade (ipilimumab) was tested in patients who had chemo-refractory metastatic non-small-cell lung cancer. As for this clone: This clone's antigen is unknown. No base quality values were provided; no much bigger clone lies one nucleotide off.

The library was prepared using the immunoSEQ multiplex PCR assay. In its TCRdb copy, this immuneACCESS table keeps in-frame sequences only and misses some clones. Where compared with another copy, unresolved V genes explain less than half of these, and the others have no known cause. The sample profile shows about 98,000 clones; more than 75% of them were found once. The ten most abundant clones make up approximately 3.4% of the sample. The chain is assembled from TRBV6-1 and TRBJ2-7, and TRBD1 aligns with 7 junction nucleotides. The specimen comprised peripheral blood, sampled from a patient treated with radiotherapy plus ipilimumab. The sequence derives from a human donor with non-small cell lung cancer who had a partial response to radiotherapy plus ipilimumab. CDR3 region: CASSFTGVYEQYF. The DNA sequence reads TGTGCCAGCAGTTTCACAGGGGTCTACGAGCAGTACTTC.